This T cell receptor beta chain was observed in a study of T cell responses to AZD1222 COVID-19 vaccine. Study summary: The analysis combined second doses at about 4 or about 12 weeks.

Trimming removed 4 bases from V and 7 bases from J; junction bases left unmatched: 9. This CDR3 is 14 amino acids long. The germline V gene has CDR1 MGHRA and CDR2 YSYEKL. Overall study findings and caveats: Reportedly, nearly half of unique spike TCRs recognized epitopes outside B.1.351/B.1.1.7 mutations. There were vaccine-associated CD4 TCRs across spike, dominant at 160-218 and 743-854. The study identified only a handful of AZD1222 recipients as seropositive at baseline.

Notes on this clone: Its cognate antigen is unknown.

The repertoire was sequenced with immunoSEQ multiplex PCR; TCRdb's copy has only in-frame clones and lacks some. The table lists 150,000 or so clones, about 88% of them singletons. The chain carries TRBV4-1 and TRBJ2-7; TRBD2 agrees at 8 bases. This specimen consisted of peripheral blood, obtained on day 0 of AZD1222 vaccination. This clonotype originated in an adult in good health. The CDR3, as DNA: TGCGCCAGCAGCCTCGGACGGGGGGGCGGGGAGCAGTACTTC. Its protein product is CASSLGRGGGEQYF.